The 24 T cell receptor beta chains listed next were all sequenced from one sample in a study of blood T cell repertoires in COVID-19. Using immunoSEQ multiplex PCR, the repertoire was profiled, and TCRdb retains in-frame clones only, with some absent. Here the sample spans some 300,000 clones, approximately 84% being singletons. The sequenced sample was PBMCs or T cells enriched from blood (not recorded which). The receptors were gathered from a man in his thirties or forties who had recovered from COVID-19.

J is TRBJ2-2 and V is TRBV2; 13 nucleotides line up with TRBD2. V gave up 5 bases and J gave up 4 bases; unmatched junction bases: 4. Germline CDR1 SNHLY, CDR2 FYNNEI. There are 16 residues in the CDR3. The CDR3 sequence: CASSWTSGGATGELFF. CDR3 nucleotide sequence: TGTGCCAGCAGTTGGACTAGCGGGGGCGCCACCGGGGAGCTGTTTTTT.

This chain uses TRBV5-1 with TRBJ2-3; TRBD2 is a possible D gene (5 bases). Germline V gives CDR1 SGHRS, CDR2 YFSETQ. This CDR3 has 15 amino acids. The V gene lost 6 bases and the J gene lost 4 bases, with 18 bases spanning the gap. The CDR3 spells CASNSQDWLSDTQYF. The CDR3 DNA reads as TGCGCCAGCAACTCCCAGGACTGGCTCTCAGATACGCAGTATTTT.

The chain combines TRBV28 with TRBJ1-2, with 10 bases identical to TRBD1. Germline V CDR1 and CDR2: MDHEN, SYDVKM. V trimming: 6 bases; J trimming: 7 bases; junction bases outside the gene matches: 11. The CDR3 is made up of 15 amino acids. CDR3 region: CASRGKGTGEVGYTF. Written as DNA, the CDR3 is TGTGCCAGCAGGGGGAAAGGGACAGGGGAGGTTGGCTACACCTTC.

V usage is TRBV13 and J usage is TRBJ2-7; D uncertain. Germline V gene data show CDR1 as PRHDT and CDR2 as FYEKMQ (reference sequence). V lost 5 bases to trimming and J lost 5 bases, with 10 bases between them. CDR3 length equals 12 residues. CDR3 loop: CASSSSSDEQYF. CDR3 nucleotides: TGTGCCAGCAGCAGTTCTAGTGACGAGCAGTACTTC.

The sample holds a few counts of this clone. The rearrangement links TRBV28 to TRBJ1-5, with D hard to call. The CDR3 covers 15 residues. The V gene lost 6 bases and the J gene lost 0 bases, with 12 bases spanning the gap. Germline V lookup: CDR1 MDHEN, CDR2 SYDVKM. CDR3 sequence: CASSGGVGSNQPQHF. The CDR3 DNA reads TGTGCCAGCAGCGGCGGCGTGGGTAGCAATCAGCCCCAGCATTTT.

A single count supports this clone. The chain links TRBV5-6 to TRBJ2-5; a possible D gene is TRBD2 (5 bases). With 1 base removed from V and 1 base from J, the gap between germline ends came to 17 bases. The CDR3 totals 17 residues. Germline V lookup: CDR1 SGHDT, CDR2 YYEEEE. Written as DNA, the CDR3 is TGTGCCAGCAGCTTGTTTGTGGGAGACCACATCCAAGAGACCCAGTACTTC. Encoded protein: CASSLFVGDHIQETQYF. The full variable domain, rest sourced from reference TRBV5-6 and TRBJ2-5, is DAGVTQSPTHLIKTRGQQVTLRCSPKSGHDTVSWYQQALGQGPQFIFQYYEEEERQRGNFPDRFSGHQFPNYSSELNVNALLLGDSALYLCASSLFVGDHIQETQYFGPGTRLLVL.

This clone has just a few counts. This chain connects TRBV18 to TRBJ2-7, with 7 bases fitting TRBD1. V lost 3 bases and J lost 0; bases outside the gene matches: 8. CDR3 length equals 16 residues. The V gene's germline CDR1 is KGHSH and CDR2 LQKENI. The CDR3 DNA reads TGTGCCAGCTCACCTCGGACAGGACCCTTCTCCTACGAGCAGTACTTC. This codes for CASSPRTGPFSYEQYF. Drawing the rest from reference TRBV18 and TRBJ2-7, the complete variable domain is NAGVMQNPRHLVRRRGQEARLRCSPMKGHSHVYWYRQLPEEGLKFMVYLQKENIIDESGMPKERFSAEFPKEGPSILRIQQVVRGDSAAYFCASSPRTGPFSYEQYFGPGTRLTVT.

Written as DNA, the CDR3 is TGTGCCAGCCCTTTAGGCCGAAGTAGGAGCGGGGGGCCCACAGATACGCAGTATTTT. Its translation is CASPLGRSRSGGPTDTQYF. This sequence joins TRBV11-3 and TRBJ2-3, with TRBD2 matching over 9 bases. Germline V gives CDR1 SGHNT, CDR2 YENEEA. The CDR3 totals 19 residues. V gave up 8 bases and J gave up 2 bases; unmatched junction bases: 20.

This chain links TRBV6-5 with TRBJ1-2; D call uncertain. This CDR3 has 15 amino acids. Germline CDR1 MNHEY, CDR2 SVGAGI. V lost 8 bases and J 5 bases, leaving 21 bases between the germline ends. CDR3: CASRPGGPFLYGYTF. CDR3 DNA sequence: TGTGCCAGCCGACCGGGAGGACCTTTCCTGTATGGCTACACCTTC.

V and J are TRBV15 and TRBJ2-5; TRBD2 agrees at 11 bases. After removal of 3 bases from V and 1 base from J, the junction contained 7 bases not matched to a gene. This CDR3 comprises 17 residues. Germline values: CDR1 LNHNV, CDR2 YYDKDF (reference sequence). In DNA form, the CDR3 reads TGTGCCACCAGCAGGCAGCCACTAGCGGGAGCCCAAGAGACCCAGTACTTC. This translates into CATSRQPLAGAQETQYF.

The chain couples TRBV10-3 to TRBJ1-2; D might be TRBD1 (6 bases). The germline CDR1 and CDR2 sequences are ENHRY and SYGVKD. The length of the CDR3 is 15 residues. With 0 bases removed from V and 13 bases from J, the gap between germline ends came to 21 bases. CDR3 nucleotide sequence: TGTGCCATCAGTGAGTCCTCCCGGGACAAGGAACGTGGCACCTTC. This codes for CAISESSRDKERGTF.

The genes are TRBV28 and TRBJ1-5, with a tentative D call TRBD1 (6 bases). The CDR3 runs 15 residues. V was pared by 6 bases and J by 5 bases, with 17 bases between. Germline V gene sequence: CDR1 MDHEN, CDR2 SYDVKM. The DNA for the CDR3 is TGTGCCAGCAGCCGCGGGGGGGGGCCCGATCAGCCCCAGCATTTT. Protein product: CASSRGGGPDQPQHF.

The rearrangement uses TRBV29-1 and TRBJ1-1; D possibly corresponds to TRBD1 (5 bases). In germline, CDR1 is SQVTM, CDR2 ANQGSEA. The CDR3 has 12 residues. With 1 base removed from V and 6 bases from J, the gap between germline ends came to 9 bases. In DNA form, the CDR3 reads TGCAGCGTTGAAGGGCAGGGTCCTGAAGCTTTCTTT. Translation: CSVEGQGPEAFF.

The CDR3 bases are TGTGCCAGTACCCCAGGGTTTATAGGCACTGAAGCTTTCTTT. Translating it yields CASTPGFIGTEAFF. The V gene is TRBV19, the J gene TRBJ1-1; weak D call: TRBD1 (5 bases). V was clipped by 7 bases and J by 4 bases, with 16 bases between them. Germline V CDR1 and CDR2: LNHDA, SQIVND (reference sequence). CDR3 length equals 14 residues.

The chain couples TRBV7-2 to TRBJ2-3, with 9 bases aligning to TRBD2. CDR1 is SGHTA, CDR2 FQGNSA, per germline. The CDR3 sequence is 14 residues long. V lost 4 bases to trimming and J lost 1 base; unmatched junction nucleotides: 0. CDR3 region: CASSWTSGTDTQYF. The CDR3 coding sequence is TGTGCCAGCAGCTGGACTAGCGGCACAGATACGCAGTATTTT.

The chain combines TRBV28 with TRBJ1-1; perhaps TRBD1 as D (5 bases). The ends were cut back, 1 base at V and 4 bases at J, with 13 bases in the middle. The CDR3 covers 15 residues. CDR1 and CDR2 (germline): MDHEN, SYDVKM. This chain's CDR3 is CASSLFGGRATEAFF. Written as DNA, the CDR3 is TGTGCCAGCAGTTTATTTGGGGGGAGGGCCACTGAAGCTTTCTTT.

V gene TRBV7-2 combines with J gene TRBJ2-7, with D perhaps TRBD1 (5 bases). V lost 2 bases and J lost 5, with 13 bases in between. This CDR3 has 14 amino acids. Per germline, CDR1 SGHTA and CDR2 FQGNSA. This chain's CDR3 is CASSLYSRAHEQYF. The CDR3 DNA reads TGTGCCAGCAGCTTATATTCCAGGGCCCACGAGCAGTACTTC.

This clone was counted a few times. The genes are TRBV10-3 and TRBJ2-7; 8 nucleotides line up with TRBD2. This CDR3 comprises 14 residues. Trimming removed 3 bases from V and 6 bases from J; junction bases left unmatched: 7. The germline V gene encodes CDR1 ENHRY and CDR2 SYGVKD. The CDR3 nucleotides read TGTGCCATCAGTGAAGGGAGCGGGAGCGGCGAGCAGTACTTC. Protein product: CAISEGSGSGEQYF.

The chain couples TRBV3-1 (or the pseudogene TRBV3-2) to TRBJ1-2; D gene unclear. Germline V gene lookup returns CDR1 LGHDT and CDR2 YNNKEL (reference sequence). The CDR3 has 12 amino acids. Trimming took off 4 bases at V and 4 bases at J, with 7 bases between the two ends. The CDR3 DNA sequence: TGTGCCAGCAGCCTCGGGTCCTATGGCTACACCTTC. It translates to CASSLGSYGYTF.

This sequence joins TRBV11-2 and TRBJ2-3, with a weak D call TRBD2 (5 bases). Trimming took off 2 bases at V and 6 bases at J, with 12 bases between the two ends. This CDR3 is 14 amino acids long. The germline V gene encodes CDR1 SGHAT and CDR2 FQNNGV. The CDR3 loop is CASSLRVRGDTQYF. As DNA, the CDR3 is TGTGCCAGCAGCTTACGGGTGCGCGGGGATACGCAGTATTTT.

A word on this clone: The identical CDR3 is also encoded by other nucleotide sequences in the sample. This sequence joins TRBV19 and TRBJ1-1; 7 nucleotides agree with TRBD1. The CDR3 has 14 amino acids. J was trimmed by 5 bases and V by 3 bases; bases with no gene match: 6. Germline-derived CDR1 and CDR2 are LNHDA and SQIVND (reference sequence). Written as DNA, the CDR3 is TGTGCCAGTAGTATCGGAGGGGGCGGTACTGAAGCTTTCTTT. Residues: CASSIGGGGTEAFF.

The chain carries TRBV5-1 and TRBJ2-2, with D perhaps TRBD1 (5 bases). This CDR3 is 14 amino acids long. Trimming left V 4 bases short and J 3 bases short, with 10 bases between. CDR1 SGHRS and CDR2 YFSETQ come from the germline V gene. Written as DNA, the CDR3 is TGCGCCAGCAGCCGTAGGGGCGACACCGGGGAGCTGTTTTTT. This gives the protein CASSRRGDTGELFF.

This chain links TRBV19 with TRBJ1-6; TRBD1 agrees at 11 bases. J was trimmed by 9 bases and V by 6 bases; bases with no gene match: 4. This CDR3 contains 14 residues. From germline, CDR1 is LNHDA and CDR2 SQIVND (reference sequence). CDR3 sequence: CASRPGTGGSPLHF. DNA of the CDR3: TGTGCCAGTAGACCCGGGACAGGGGGTTCACCCCTCCACTTT.

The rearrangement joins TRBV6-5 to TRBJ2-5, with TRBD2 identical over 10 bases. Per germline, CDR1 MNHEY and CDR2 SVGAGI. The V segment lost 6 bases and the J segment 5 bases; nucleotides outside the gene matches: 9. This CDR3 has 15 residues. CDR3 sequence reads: CASSQSGLATETQYF. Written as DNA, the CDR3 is TGTGCCAGCAGCCAATCGGGACTAGCGACGGAGACCCAGTACTTC.